Listed below are T cell receptor beta chains from one sample, sequenced in a study of glioma-infiltrating T cells after dendritic cell vaccination. TCRdb's copy holds only in-frame clones and misses some; the assay was immunoSEQ multiplex PCR. The sample consists of roughly 80,000 clones, over 75% of them appearing once. Here the sequenced sample was blood, taken after dendritic cell vaccination. These receptors came from a human donor with glioblastoma. Each CDR3 is given with its conserved first and last residue. A D gene is named only where the DNA matches it firmly. Rows give clone size only sometimes, using once, few, many, or a class for an expanded clone.

CDR3 DNA: TGTGCCAGCTCACCTGGTAGCGGGGGTGAGGAGACCCAGTACTTC
CDR3 protein: CASSPGSGGEETQYF
J gene: TRBJ2-5
V gene: TRBV18
clone size: .
D gene: TRBD2

CDR3 DNA: TGTGCCAGCACTACAGGGGAGAACACTGAAGCTTTCTTT
CDR3 protein: CASTTGENTEAFF
J gene: TRBJ1-1
V gene: TRBV6-5
clone size: once
D gene: TRBD1

CDR3 DNA: TGTGCCAGCAGCCGAGCACAGGGGACCGGGGAGCTGTTTTTT
CDR3 protein: CASSRAQGTGELFF
J gene: TRBJ2-2
V gene: TRBV11-3
clone size: .
D gene: TRBD1

CDR3 DNA: TGTGCCAGCAGCTTGAGAGCGGCAGATACGCAGTATTTT
CDR3 protein: CASSLRAADTQYF
J gene: TRBJ2-3
V gene: TRBV5-8
clone size: .
D gene: .

CDR3 DNA: TGTGCCACGAGCGGCCTAAAGCGGGGGGGCGTGACCCAGTACTTC
CDR3 protein: CATSGLKRGGVTQYF
J gene: TRBJ2-5
V gene: TRBV19
clone size: few
D gene: TRBD2

CDR3 DNA: TGTGCCAGCAGCCGACCCCCGGGACAGTCTTACAATGAGCAGTTCTTC
CDR3 protein: CASSRPPGQSYNEQFF
J gene: TRBJ2-1
V gene: TRBV5-4
clone size: few
D gene: TRBD1

CDR3 DNA: TGTGCCAGCAGTTACTTAGCGGGAGCACGAGCAGATACGCAGTATTTT
CDR3 protein: CASSYLAGARADTQYF
J gene: TRBJ2-3
V gene: TRBV11-2
clone size: .
D gene: TRBD2

CDR3 DNA: TGTGCCAGCAGCCTCCGGGACAGGGGCGGCTACGAGCAGTACTTC
CDR3 protein: CASSLRDRGGYEQYF
J gene: TRBJ2-7
V gene: TRBV13
clone size: .
D gene: TRBD1

CDR3 DNA: TGTGCCTGGAGTGTGTACAAGAACGAGCAGTACTTC
CDR3 protein: CAWSVYKNEQYF
J gene: TRBJ2-7
V gene: TRBV30
clone size: .
D gene: .

CDR3 DNA: TGTGCCAGCAGCCCTTGGACAGGGGGCGAAAAACTGTTTTTT
CDR3 protein: CASSPWTGGEKLFF
J gene: TRBJ1-4
V gene: TRBV6-5
clone size: .
D gene: TRBD1

CDR3 DNA: TGTGCCAGCAGTACAATCGCCGGCAATCAGCCCCAGCATTTT
CDR3 protein: CASSTIAGNQPQHF
J gene: TRBJ1-5
V gene: TRBV28
clone size: once
D gene: .

CDR3 DNA: TGTGCCAGCAGCTTCCAGCGGGGAGAGCTGGAGACCCAGTACTTC
CDR3 protein: CASSFQRGELETQYF
J gene: TRBJ2-5
V gene: TRBV7-2
clone size: .
D gene: TRBD2

CDR3 DNA: TGTGCCAGCCAATGGACAGGAGAAAGCGCTTTCTTT
CDR3 protein: CASQWTGESAFF
J gene: TRBJ1-1
V gene: TRBV6-4
clone size: once
D gene: TRBD1

CDR3 DNA: TGTGCCAGCAGCTTAGCGGGACTCCGAGACTCACCCCTCCACTTT
CDR3 protein: CASSLAGLRDSPLHF
J gene: TRBJ1-6
V gene: TRBV7-9
clone size: .
D gene: .

CDR3 DNA: TGTGCCCTGGGGCGACGCAACTCCTACGAGCAGTACTTC
CDR3 protein: CALGRRNSYEQYF
J gene: TRBJ2-7
V gene: TRBV28
clone size: .
D gene: .

CDR3 DNA: TGTGCCAGCAGCCAAGCGACTAGCGGTTACACAGATACGCAGTATTTT
CDR3 protein: CASSQATSGYTDTQYF
J gene: TRBJ2-3
V gene: TRBV4-2
clone size: .
D gene: TRBD2

CDR3 DNA: TGTGCCAGCAGTGGCCGGACTAGCCCAGAGACCCAGTACTTC
CDR3 protein: CASSGRTSPETQYF
J gene: TRBJ2-5
V gene: TRBV2
clone size: few
D gene: TRBD2

CDR3 DNA: TGCAGCGTTGCGAGAGGGACTAGCGGGAGGTCAGATACGCAGTATTTT
CDR3 protein: CSVARGTSGRSDTQYF
J gene: TRBJ2-3
V gene: TRBV29-1
clone size: .
D gene: TRBD2